Each of the 9 T cell receptor beta chains below was sequenced from the same sample in a study of blood T cell repertoires in COVID-19 (TCRdb year 2020). The library relied on the immunoSEQ multiplex PCR assay. TCRdb provides this immuneACCESS table in a form limited to in-frame rearrangements. Some clones are lacking; in checked studies, under half of them reflect an unresolved V gene, and why the rest are absent is not known. This sample has tens of thousands of clones in its table, and about four fifths of those were observed once. The biggest ten clones account for under 25% of the sample. The specimen sequenced was peripheral blood. These receptors all come from a woman aged 55 to 70 with acute or convalescent COVID-19.

This chain uses TRBV5-1 with TRBJ1-2; the D gene is possibly TRBD1 (5 bases). Trimming took 4 bases from V and 8 from J, leaving 18 bases between them. CDR1 is SGHRS and CDR2 is YFSETQ in the germline V gene. The CDR3 runs 14 residues. CDR3 loop: CASSPMAGIEGYTF. CDR3 nucleotides: TGCGCCAGCAGCCCCATGGCAGGGATTGAAGGCTACACCTTC.

This sequence joins TRBV21-1 and TRBJ1-2. TRBV21-1 is a recognized pseudogene. The CDR3 covers 14 residues. The CDR3 is CASSKEEGTDGYTF. The CDR3 DNA follows: TGTGCCAGCAGCAAAGAGGAGGGGACGGACGGCTACACCTTC.

The chain links TRBV18 to TRBJ2-3, with no clear D. The CDR3 is 13 residues long. CDR1 is KGHSH, CDR2 LQKENI, per germline. V lost 3 bases and J lost 6, with 10 bases in between. In nucleotides, the CDR3 is TGTGCCAGCTCACCTCCGAACGGGGATACGCAGTATTTT. Its translation is CASSPPNGDTQYF.

This sequence joins TRBV3-1 (or the pseudogene TRBV3-2) and TRBJ2-5; D perhaps matches TRBD1 (7 bases). The CDR3 runs to 17 residues. Trimming took off 4 bases at V and 5 bases at J, with 23 bases between the two ends. Germline V gene sequence: CDR1 LGHDT, CDR2 YNNKEL (reference sequence). CDR3 bases: TGTGCCAGCAGCCTCGGAGCCAGGGGGGCAAGGGAGGAGACCCAGTACTTC. It yields the protein CASSLGARGAREETQYF.

V is TRBV30 and J is TRBJ1-5; D is ambiguous. CDR3 length equals 14 residues. Looked up from germline, CDR1 is GTSNPN and CDR2 is SVGIG (reference sequence). V lost 0 bases to trimming and J lost 4 bases, with 10 bases between them. The CDR3 protein is CAWSVDGVNQPQHF. Written as DNA, the CDR3 is TGTGCCTGGAGTGTTGACGGAGTAAATCAGCCCCAGCATTTT.

This clone was seen only a few times. V is TRBV18 and J is TRBJ1-2; 8 bases agree with TRBD1. This CDR3 is 14 amino acids long. Germline V lookup: CDR1 KGHSH, CDR2 LQKENI. The junction had 10 bases not matched to a gene; V was cut back by 5 bases and J by 8 bases. CDR3 in DNA: TGTGCCAGCTCATACGGACAGGGCCTCTTAGGCTACACCTTC. Translated, it gives CASSYGQGLLGYTF.

V is TRBV5-1 and J is TRBJ2-7, with TRBD1 matching 10 bases. The germline CDR1 and CDR2 sequences are SGHRS and YFSETQ. V was clipped by 0 bases and J by 1 base; unmatched bases: 7. There are 17 residues in the CDR3. In DNA, the CDR3 is TGCGCCAGCAGCTTGGTGCGACAGGGGGCCTTTTCCTACGAGCAGTACTTC. This sequence encodes CASSLVRQGAFSYEQYF.

This CDR3 is CASGTSPQETQYF. The CDR3 coding sequence is TGTGCGTCGGGGACTAGCCCCCAAGAGACCCAGTACTTC. The rearrangement joins TRBV7-3 to TRBJ2-5; 9 nucleotides line up with TRBD2. This CDR3 has 13 residues. Looked up from germline, CDR1 is SGHTA and CDR2 is FQGTGA.

The chain couples TRBV3-1 (or the pseudogene TRBV3-2) to TRBJ1-2; TRBD1 agrees at 8 bases. CDR1 and CDR2 from the germline V gene are LGHDT and YNNKEL (reference sequence). CDR3 size: 14 residues. V trimming: 2 bases; J trimming: 8 bases; junction bases outside the gene matches: 7. CDR3 coding DNA: TGTGCCAGCAGCCAAACGACAGGGGCGGAAGGCTACACCTTC. Its protein product is CASSQTTGAEGYTF.